The next 27 T cell receptor beta chains were all read from a single sample in a study of CD8 T cells in Susac syndrome. Roughly 0.45 to 1 ug RNA was reverse transcribed with random hexamers. TCRdb re-derived calls from the immunoSEQ multiplex PCR reads in MiXCR, one entry per CDR3 protein. The sample contains some 110,000 distinct CDR3 sequences, approximately 93% of which appear only once. The sequenced sample was CD8+ T cells from PBMCs. The receptors stem from a human donor with multiple sclerosis.

This rearrangement joins TRBV13 to TRBJ1-1, with D tentatively TRBD1 (5 bases). In germline, CDR1 is PRHDT, CDR2 FYEKMQ (reference sequence). The CDR3 sequence is 13 residues long. V shed 4 bases and J shed 4 bases, with 10 bases lying between them. The CDR3 reads CASSSVGGTEAFF. The CDR3 DNA reads as TGTGCCAGCAGCTCAGTCGGGGGCACTGAAGCTTTCTTT.

The chain recombines TRBV13 with TRBJ1-2; tentative D call: TRBD1 (6 bases). This CDR3 has 14 residues. CDR1 PRHDT and CDR2 FYEKMQ come from the germline V gene (reference sequence). V lost 5 bases to trimming and J lost 5 bases, with 15 bases between them. CDR3 protein: CASSPRGTYYGYTF. CDR3 coding DNA: TGTGCCAGCAGCCCCCGGGGGACATATTATGGCTACACCTTC.

The chain carries TRBV9 and TRBJ2-2; D possibly uses TRBD1 or TRBD2 (5 bases each). Trimming left V 0 bases short and J 0 bases short, with 18 bases between. The CDR3 has 19 amino acids. Germline CDR1 and CDR2: SGDLS and YYNGEE. The chain's CDR3 is CASSVALSGARPNTGELFF. The CDR3, as DNA: TGTGCCAGCAGCGTAGCTCTATCCGGGGCCAGACCGAACACCGGGGAGCTGTTTTTT. Using reference TRBV9 and TRBJ2-2 for the parts outside the CDR3, the full variable domain is DSGVTQTPKHLITATGQRVTLRCSPRSGDLSVYWYQQSLDQGLQFLIQYYNGEERAKGNILERFSAQQFPDLHSELNLSSLELGDSALYFCASSVALSGARPNTGELFFGEGSRLTVL.

The chain links TRBV24-1 to TRBJ1-1; D is unclear. The CDR3 has 12 residues. The germline CDR1 and CDR2 sequences are KGHDR and SFDVKD. Trimming left V 7 bases short and J 1 base short, with 6 bases between. CDR3 sequence: CATRAGNTEAFF. CDR3 bases: TGTGCCACCAGGGCGGGGAACACTGAAGCTTTCTTT.

The count of this clonotype is one. This chain links TRBV5-8 with TRBJ2-7; D gene uncertain. Germline CDR1 SGHTS, CDR2 YDEGEE. The CDR3 runs 15 residues. The ends were cut back, 0 bases at V and 3 bases at J, with 13 bases in the middle. CDR3 loop: CASSLGRSTFYEQYF. The CDR3 bases are TGTGCCAGCAGCTTGGGTCGCTCAACCTTCTACGAGCAGTACTTC.

The CDR3 reads CASSPKRGGDRIGDTQYF. The CDR3 DNA reads as TGTGCCAGCAGCCCTAAGCGGGGGGGGGACCGAATCGGAGATACGCAGTATTTT. J is TRBJ2-3 and V is TRBV7-3, with 10 bases fitting TRBD2. Germline V lookup: CDR1 SGHTA, CDR2 FQGTGA. The CDR3 is 18 residues long. V lost 5 bases and J lost 5; bases outside the gene matches: 16.

The CDR3 protein is CASSDFGTSHSTDTQYF. CDR3 DNA sequence: TGTGCCAGCAGTGATTTTGGGACTTCCCATAGCACAGATACGCAGTATTTT. This chain joins TRBV2 and TRBJ2-3; weak D call: TRBD2 (6 bases). Trimming took 3 bases from V and 0 from J, leaving 16 bases between them. There are 17 residues in the CDR3. CDR1 SNHLY and CDR2 FYNNEI come from the germline V gene.

This clonotype was seen just once. The rearrangement joins TRBV7-9 to TRBJ2-1; no clear D. Trimming shortened V by 3 bases and J by 6 bases, and 9 bases separated the two germline ends. There are 13 residues in the CDR3. The V gene's germline CDR1 is SEHNR and CDR2 FQNEAQ (reference sequence). CDR3 residues: CASSFSDGNEQFF. CDR3 nucleotide sequence: TGTGCCAGCAGCTTTTCAGACGGCAATGAGCAGTTCTTC.

The genes are TRBV5-5 and TRBJ2-1, with 8 bases fitting TRBD2. Germline trimming cut 4 bases from V and 8 bases from J; bases unmatched to any gene: 11. Germline V lookup: CDR1 SGHKS, CDR2 YYEKEE (reference sequence). The CDR3 has 15 residues. The CDR3 spells CASSITSGRRDEQFF. CDR3 in DNA: TGTGCCAGCAGCATAACTAGCGGTAGGAGGGATGAGCAGTTCTTC.

This chain's CDR3 is CASSERTGRAGELFF. As DNA, the CDR3 is TGTGCCAGCAGCGAACGGACAGGGAGGGCCGGGGAGCTGTTTTTT. The chain combines TRBV5-6 with TRBJ2-2; a weak D match, TRBD1 (8 bases). Trimming removed 4 bases at V and 6 bases at J, with 16 bases between. Looked up from germline, CDR1 is SGHDT and CDR2 is YYEEEE. The CDR3 covers 15 residues.

This chain uses TRBV20-1 with TRBJ1-2, with D possibly matching TRBD1 (6 bases). Germline V lookup: CDR1 DFQATT, CDR2 SNEGSKA (reference sequence). CDR3 length: 12 residues. Trimming took 2 bases from V and 6 from J, leaving 10 bases between them. In DNA, the CDR3 is TGCAGTGCTAGAAACAGGGCCGATGGCTACACCTTC. Protein: CSARNRADGYTF.

The CDR3 nucleotides read TGCAGTGCTAGCGGCAGACTAGCGGGGGTGCCCGTGGCCTACAATGAGCAGTTCTTC. As protein: CSASGRLAGVPVAYNEQFF. The chain employs TRBV20-1 and TRBJ2-1; 12 bases match TRBD2. V lost 3 bases, J lost 2 bases, and 14 bases stayed unmatched. Germline V lookup: CDR1 DFQATT, CDR2 SNEGSKA (reference sequence). The CDR3 length is 19 residues.

This clonotype was counted only a few times. The chain joins TRBV24-1 to TRBJ2-2; no firm D call. V lost 4 bases and J 6 bases, leaving 17 bases between the germline ends. This CDR3 contains 16 residues. Germline V CDR1 and CDR2: KGHDR, SFDVKD. CDR3 sequence (DNA): TGTGCCACCAGTGACTTAGGAGACATCCCCCCCGGGGAGCTGTTTTTT. It specifies CATSDLGDIPPGELFF.

The chain carries TRBV30 and TRBJ1-2; the match to TRBD1 covers 9 bases. The CDR3 totals 15 residues. With V trimmed by 8 bases and J by 7 bases, 17 bases remained unmatched. The germline gives CDR1 GTSNPN, CDR2 SVGIG (reference sequence). The CDR3 bases are TGTGCCCGAACGCCCGGACAGGGGAGTCGTGGTGGCTACACCTTC. This translates into CARTPGQGSRGGYTF.

The chain couples TRBV12-3 or TRBV12-4 to TRBJ2-1, with TRBD2 as a possible D gene (5 bases). Between the trimmed V and J ends, which lost 0 bases and 9 bases, there was a span of 9 bases. There are 13 residues in the CDR3. Written as DNA, the CDR3 is TGTGCCAGCAGTTTAGCCGGGATCCCTGAGCAGTTCTTC. Translation gives CASSLAGIPEQFF.

This chain joins TRBV12-3 or TRBV12-4 and TRBJ2-1, with unresolved D. This CDR3 is 14 amino acids long. The V gene lost 5 bases and the J gene lost 5 bases, with 13 bases spanning the gap. DNA for the CDR3: TGTGCCAGCAGTCCTTATGCGGACCACAATGAGCAGTTCTTC. This encodes CASSPYADHNEQFF.

This sequence joins TRBV27 and TRBJ2-1; D is unclear. The CDR3 extends over 13 amino acids. Germline V CDR1 and CDR2: MNHEY, SMNVEV (reference sequence). Trimming stripped 3 bases from V and 7 bases from J, with 10 bases between. CDR3 protein: CASSLGPRNEQFF. CDR3 bases: TGTGCCAGCAGTTTGGGCCCAAGGAATGAGCAGTTCTTC.

The chain recombines TRBV7-9 with TRBJ2-7; no firm D call. Germline V gene data show CDR1 as SEHNR and CDR2 as FQNEAQ (reference sequence). The V and J ends lost 3 bases and 5 bases respectively, with 20 bases between them. The CDR3 has 16 amino acids. Here the CDR3 reads CASSFFPSVKENEQYV. The CDR3 DNA sequence: TGTGCCAGCAGCTTTTTCCCCTCCGTCAAGGAGAACGAGCAGTACGTC.

This clonotype was detected a few times. The chain links TRBV6-6 to TRBJ2-1, with D maybe TRBD1 (6 bases). Germline CDR1 is MNHNY and CDR2 is SVGAGI (reference sequence). Trimming pared 0 bases from V and 7 bases from J, leaving 10 bases between. This CDR3 has 14 amino acids. Written as DNA, the CDR3 is TGTGCCAGCAGTTACTCGTCAGGGGTAAATGAGCAGTTCTTC. It translates to CASSYSSGVNEQFF.

This rearrangement joins TRBV7-9 to TRBJ2-7; unclear D gene. The length of the CDR3 is 13 residues. Trimming shortened V by 5 bases and J by 1 base, and 9 bases separated the two germline ends. Germline assignment: CDR1 SEHNR and CDR2 FQNEAQ (reference sequence). CDR3 protein: CASSVYESYEQYF. The CDR3 DNA reads as TGTGCCAGCAGCGTCTATGAGTCCTACGAGCAGTACTTC.

This sequence joins TRBV28 and TRBJ1-4; 9 bases agree with TRBD1. Germline assignment: CDR1 MDHEN and CDR2 SYDVKM. The CDR3 runs 16 residues. With V trimmed by 7 bases and J by 2 bases, 8 bases remained unmatched. The CDR3 region is CASNGIQGATNEKLFF. In nucleotides, the CDR3 is TGTGCCAGCAACGGAATACAGGGGGCCACTAATGAAAAACTGTTTTTT.

V is TRBV15 and J is TRBJ2-7; a possible D gene is TRBD1 (5 bases). The germline V gene has CDR1 LNHNV and CDR2 YYDKDF (reference sequence). The CDR3 loop spans 15 amino acids. In DNA form, the CDR3 reads TGTGCCAACAGCAGAGATCGGGCAGGGACCTACGAGCAGTACGTC. Residues: CANSRDRAGTYEQYV.

The genes are TRBV24-1 and TRBJ2-5; 9 positions match TRBD2. The CDR3 is 15 amino acids. The germline CDR1 and CDR2 sequences are KGHDR and SFDVKD. With 5 bases clipped from V and 1 base from J, the junction kept 4 bases outside the gene matches. CDR3 bases: TGTGCCACCAGTGGCGGGGGGGGAATCCAAGAGACCCAGTACTTC. Amino acid sequence: CATSGGGGIQETQYF.

The rearrangement uses TRBV14 and TRBJ1-1; 7 nucleotides align to TRBD1. The CDR3 is 13 residues long. Per the germline V gene, CDR1 is SGHDN and CDR2 is FVKESK. V trimming: 2 bases; J trimming: 10 bases; junction bases outside the gene matches: 7. CDR3 region: CASSQTGESLAFF. For the CDR3, the DNA is TGTGCCAGCAGCCAAACAGGGGAATCGTTAGCTTTCTTT.

The chain joins TRBV12-5 to TRBJ2-7; a possible D gene is TRBD2 (6 bases). V was trimmed by 7 bases and J by 6 bases, leaving 13 bases between them. This CDR3 is 12 amino acids long. The germline V gene has CDR1 LGHNT and CDR2 FRNRAP. The CDR3 DNA reads TGTGCTAGTGCCCTCGGGAGAGGCGAGCAGTACGTC. Translated: CASALGRGEQYV.

This clonotype appeared a single time. V usage is TRBV19 and J usage is TRBJ1-2, with TRBD1 matching over 8 bases. V shed 5 bases and J 5 bases; nucleotides not matched to a gene: 16. The germline gives CDR1 LNHDA, CDR2 SQIVND (reference sequence). CDR3 length: 17 amino acids. The CDR3 is CASSPIARGQGHYGYTF. In DNA form, the CDR3 reads TGTGCCAGTAGTCCTATCGCTCGAGGACAGGGACATTATGGCTACACCTTC.

The V call is TRBV4-1, the J call TRBJ2-7; D is perhaps TRBD1 or TRBD2 (5 bases each). The germline CDR1 and CDR2 sequences are MGHRA and YSYEKL. V dropped 2 bases and J dropped 0 bases, with 17 bases sitting between them. The CDR3 consists of 17 residues. The CDR3 reads CASSQLFGTLSSYEQYF. The CDR3 DNA sequence: TGCGCCAGCAGCCAACTTTTCGGGACGCTGAGCTCCTACGAGCAGTACTTC.